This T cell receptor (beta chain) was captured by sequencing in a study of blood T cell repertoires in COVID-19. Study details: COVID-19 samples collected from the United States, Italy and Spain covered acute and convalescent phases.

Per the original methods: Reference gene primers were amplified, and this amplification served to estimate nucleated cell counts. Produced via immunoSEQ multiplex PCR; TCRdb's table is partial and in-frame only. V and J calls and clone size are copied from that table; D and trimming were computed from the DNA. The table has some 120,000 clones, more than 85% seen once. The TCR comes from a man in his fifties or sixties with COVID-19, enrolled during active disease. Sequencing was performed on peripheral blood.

The CDR3: CASSPEALGELFF. The CDR3, as DNA: TGTGCCAGCTCACCGGAGGCTTTGGGGGAGCTGTTTTTT. The rearrangement joins TRBV18 to TRBJ2-2, with D maybe TRBD2 (5 bases). Deletions cut 3 bases from V and 8 bases from J, with 10 bases between. The V gene's germline CDR1 is KGHSH and CDR2 LQKENI. The CDR3 contains 13 residues. The full variable domain, in which reference TRBV18 and TRBJ2-2 provide the parts outside the CDR3, is NAGVMQNPRHLVRRRGQEARLRCSPMKGHSHVYWYRQLPEEGLKFMVYLQKENIIDESGMPKERFSAEFPKEGPSILRIQQVVRGDSAAYFCASSPEALGELFFGEGSRLTVL.